The sequence of this T cell receptor beta chain was determined in a study of T cell changes during pregnancy in multiple sclerosis. CDR1 is SGHDT, CDR2 YYEEEE, per germline. The CDR3 extends over 18 amino acids. The data were produced by immunoSEQ multiplex PCR, yet TCRdb's version contains in-frame clones alone and is incomplete. Of roughly 42,000 clones listed, roughly 89% are singletons. Comment on this clone: At one boundary the junction diverges from the germline segment, which might be a read error.

The rearrangement uses TRBV5-6 and TRBJ2-3; TRBD2 matches at 11 bases. Sequenced material: CD4+ T cells from peripheral blood mononuclear cells, taken in the first trimester of pregnancy. The TCR was taken from a female donor with multiple sclerosis, enrolled in a pregnancy study. The CDR3 sequence is CASSFWLDTSGGTNTQYF. In nucleotides, the CDR3 is TGTGCCAGCAGCTTTTGGCTGGATACTAGCGGGGGCACAAATACGCAGTATTTT.